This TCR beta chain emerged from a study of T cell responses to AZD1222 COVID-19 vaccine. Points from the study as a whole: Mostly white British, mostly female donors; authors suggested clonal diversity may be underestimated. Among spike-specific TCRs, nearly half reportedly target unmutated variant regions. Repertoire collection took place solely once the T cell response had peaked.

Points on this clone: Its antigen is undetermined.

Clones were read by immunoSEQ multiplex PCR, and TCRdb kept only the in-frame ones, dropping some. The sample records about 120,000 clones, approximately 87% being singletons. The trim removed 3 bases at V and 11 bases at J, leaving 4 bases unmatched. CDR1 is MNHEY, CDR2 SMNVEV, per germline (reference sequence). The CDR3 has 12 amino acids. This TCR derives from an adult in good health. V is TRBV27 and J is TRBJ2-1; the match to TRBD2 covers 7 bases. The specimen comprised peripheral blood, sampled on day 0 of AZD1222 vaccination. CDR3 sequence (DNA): TGTGCCAGCAGTTTCCGGGGGGAAAAGCAGTTCTTC. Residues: CASSFRGEKQFF.